This TCR beta chain was documented in a study of shared clonotypes between healthy human individuals. Study details: A donor's plate count was three for CD4 naive and three for CD4 memory; CD8 naive had two and CD8 memory one.

The V gene lost 6 bases and the J gene lost 0 bases, with 13 bases spanning the gap. This CDR3 region has 15 residues. CDR1 and CDR2 from the germline V gene are MNHEY and SVGAGI. Sequenced by immunoSEQ multiplex PCR; TCRdb stores in-frame clones only, minus some. Among about 120,000 clones listed, 68% were seen once. Findings and caveats of the study: The four-donor shared clonotypes exceeded non-shared clonotypes in generation probability, with non-shared ones scoring lower. Naive subsets tended to show greater estimated richness than memory subsets. Represented diversity, genetic and exposure-history alike, was limited by few donors.

This clone was recorded at least ten times. Its specificity is not known. The receptor's source is a woman in her 30s in good health. V usage is TRBV6-5 and J usage is TRBJ2-3; D may be TRBD1 or TRBD2 (5 bases each). Sequencing was performed on memory CD8+ T cells sorted from blood. Subset reported: CD45RO+ cells pooled with CCR7-negative TemRA cells. CDR3 nucleotides: TGTGCCAGCAGCTTACAGGACTCTAGCACAGATACGCAGTATTTT. Translating gives CASSLQDSSTDTQYF.